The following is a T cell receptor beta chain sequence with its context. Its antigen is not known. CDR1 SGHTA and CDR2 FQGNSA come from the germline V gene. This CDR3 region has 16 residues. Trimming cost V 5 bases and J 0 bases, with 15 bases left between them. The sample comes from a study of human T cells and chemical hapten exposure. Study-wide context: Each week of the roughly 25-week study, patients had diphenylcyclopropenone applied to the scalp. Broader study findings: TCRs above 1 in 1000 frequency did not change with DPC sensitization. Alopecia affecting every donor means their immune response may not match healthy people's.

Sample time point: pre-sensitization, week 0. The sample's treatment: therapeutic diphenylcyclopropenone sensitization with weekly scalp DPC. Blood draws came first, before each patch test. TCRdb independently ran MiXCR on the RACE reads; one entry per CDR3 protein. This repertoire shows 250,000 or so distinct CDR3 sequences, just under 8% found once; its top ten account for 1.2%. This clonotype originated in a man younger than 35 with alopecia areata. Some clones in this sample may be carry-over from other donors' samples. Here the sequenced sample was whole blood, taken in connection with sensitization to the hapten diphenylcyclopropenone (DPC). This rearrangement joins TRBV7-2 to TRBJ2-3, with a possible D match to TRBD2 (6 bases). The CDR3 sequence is CASSPWGVSSTDTQYF. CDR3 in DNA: TGTGCCAGCAGCCCCTGGGGGGTCTCTAGCACAGATACGCAGTATTTT.